This T cell receptor beta chain is drawn from a study of blood T cells in healthy people across ages. Study-wide results and caveats: The CMV status of each donor remained undetermined, and this could have confounded shifts in expanded clonotypes. Age brought a roughly linear fall in TCR beta diversity measured per million T cells.

This CDR3 region has 16 residues. Trimming pared 4 bases from V and 6 bases from J, leaving 22 bases between. Germline loops: CDR1 SGHRS, CDR2 YFSETQ. A J-beta primer mix and a sample-barcoded 5' primer were used in a second PCR of roughly 6 to 11 cycles. From the 5' RACE reads, TCRdb called clonotypes with MiXCR, one entry per CDR3 protein. The table shows over a million distinct CDR3 sequences, with under 55% occurring only once. A word on this clonotype: The antigen is not known.

Specimen: blood. This chain links TRBV5-1 with TRBJ1-1; no reliable D call. This TCR derives from a woman under 30 in good health. The CDR3 loop reads CASSQRTAAPKAEAFF. The CDR3 nucleotides read TGCGCCAGCAGCCAAAGAACTGCAGCCCCGAAGGCTGAAGCTTTCTTT.